This entry concerns a single T cell receptor beta chain. The sample comes from a study of blood T cell repertoires in COVID-19. Study context: Samples taken during acute and convalescent COVID-19 were collected in the United States, Italy and Spain. The analysed material was cDNA or gDNA that came from T cells, B-cell-depleted T cells, or PBMCs.

Trimming at V came to 2 bases and at J to 6 bases, leaving 9 bases not matched to a gene. The CDR3 contains 15 residues. Germline V gene lookup returns CDR1 GTSNPN and CDR2 SVGIG (reference sequence). In the original processing: Nucleated cell number was recorded as an estimate derived from reference gene primer amplification. Method: immunoSEQ multiplex PCR; TCRdb's copy keeps in-frame clones and lacks some. V, J and clone size are those of that table, while D and trimming were read from the DNA. This table holds 250,000 to 300,000 clones, more than 85% found once. Source material: peripheral blood. The chain couples TRBV30 to TRBJ1-5, with 8 positions matching TRBD1. The sequence derives from a man aged 18-30 years with active or convalescent COVID-19. Here the CDR3 reads CAWSTKQGGGQPQHF. The CDR3 DNA follows: TGTGCCTGGAGTACAAAACAGGGGGGGGGTCAGCCCCAGCATTTT.